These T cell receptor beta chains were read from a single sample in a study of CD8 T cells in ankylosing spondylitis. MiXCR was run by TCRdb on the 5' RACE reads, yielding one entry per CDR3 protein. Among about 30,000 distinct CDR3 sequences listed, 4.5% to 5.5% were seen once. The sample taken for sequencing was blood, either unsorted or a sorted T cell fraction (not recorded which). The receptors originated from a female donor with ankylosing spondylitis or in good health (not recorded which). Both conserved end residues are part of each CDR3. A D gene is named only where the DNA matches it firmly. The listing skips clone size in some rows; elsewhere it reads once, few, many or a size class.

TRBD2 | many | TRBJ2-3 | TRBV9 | CASSSRLAGSTDTQYF | TGTGCCAGCAGCTCAAGACTAGCGGGGAGCACAGATACGCAGTATTTT
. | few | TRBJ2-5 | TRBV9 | CASSVAMGGETQYF | TGTGCCAGCAGCGTAGCTATGGGGGGCGAGACCCAGTACTTC
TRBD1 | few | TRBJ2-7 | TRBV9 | CASSPRGDRESYEQYF | TGTGCCAGCAGCCCTCGGGGAGACAGGGAGTCCTACGAGCAGTACTTC
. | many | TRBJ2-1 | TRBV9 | CASSGGRRPYNEQFF | TGTGCCAGCAGCGGGGGCCGAAGGCCCTACAATGAGCAGTTCTTC
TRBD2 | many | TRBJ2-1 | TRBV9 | CASSVVGTSGLWEQFF | TGTGCCAGCAGCGTAGTGGGGACTAGCGGTCTTTGGGAGCAGTTCTTC
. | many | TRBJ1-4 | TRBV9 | CASSAQPTGKLFF | TGTGCCAGCAGCGCTCAACCGACCGGGAAACTGTTTTTT
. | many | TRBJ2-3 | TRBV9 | CASSVKGDSTDTQYF | TGTGCCAGCAGCGTAAAGGGAGACAGCACAGATACGCAGTATTTT
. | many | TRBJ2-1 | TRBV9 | CASSGTAVSYNEQFF | TGTGCCAGCAGCGGGACGGCTGTTTCCTACAATGAGCAGTTCTTC
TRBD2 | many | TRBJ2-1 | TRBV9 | CASSDTSGGAHEQFF | TGTGCCAGCAGCGACACTAGCGGGGGGGCCCATGAGCAGTTCTTC
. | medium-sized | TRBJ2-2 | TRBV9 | CASSVAGTGAGELFF | TGTGCCAGCAGCGTAGCGGGTACCGGGGCCGGGGAGCTGTTTTTT
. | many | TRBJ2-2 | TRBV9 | CASSVDLPGGTGELFF | TGTGCCAGCAGCGTAGATCTACCCGGGGGCACCGGGGAGCTGTTTTTT
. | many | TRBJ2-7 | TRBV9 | CASSVGQGGEQYF | TGTGCCAGCAGCGTAGGGCAGGGAGGCGAGCAGTACTTC
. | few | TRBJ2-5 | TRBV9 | CASSVGGRKETQYF | TGTGCCAGCAGCGTAGGAGGCAGAAAAGAGACCCAGTACTTC
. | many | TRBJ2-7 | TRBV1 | CTSSQDPGQTGEQYF | TGCACCAGCAGCCAAGACCCCGGACAGACGGGCGAGCAGTACTTC
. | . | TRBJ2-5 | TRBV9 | CASSPKDRELETQYF | TGTGCCAGCAGCCCAAAAGATCGGGAACTGGAGACCCAGTACTTC
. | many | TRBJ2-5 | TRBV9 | CASSPGQTQYF | TGTGCCAGCAGCCCGGGGCAGACCCAGTACTTC
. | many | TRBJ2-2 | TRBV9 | CASSKSGFTGELFF | TGTGCCAGCAGCAAAAGTGGCTTCACCGGGGAGCTGTTTTTT
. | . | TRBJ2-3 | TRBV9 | CASSPAGTDTQYF | TGTGCCAGCAGCCCGGCGGGAACAGATACGCAGTATTTT
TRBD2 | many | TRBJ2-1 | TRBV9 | CASSVDGTRQNEQFF | TGTGCCAGCAGCGTAGACGGGACTAGACAGAATGAGCAGTTCTTC
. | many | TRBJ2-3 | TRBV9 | CASSGRLINGDTQYF | TGTGCCAGCAGCGGGCGACTAATCAACGGAGATACGCAGTATTTT
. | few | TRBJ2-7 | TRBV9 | CASSFRGRTLDEQYF | TGTGCCAGCAGCTTTCGCGGCAGGACCCTTGACGAGCAGTACTTC